This T cell receptor beta chain came from a study of blood T cell repertoires in COVID-19. Overall study context: Sites in the United States, Italy and Spain provided acute and convalescent COVID-19 samples.

As originally analysed: Reference gene primer amplification in the assay estimated nucleated cell counts. The repertoire was sequenced with immunoSEQ multiplex PCR; TCRdb's copy has only in-frame clones and lacks some. V and J calls and clone size are copied from that table; D and trimming were computed from the DNA. This sample has 330,000 or so clones, with roughly nine tenths found just once. In this sample, this clone turned up once. Living in about two dozen US areas, the participants were between about 18 and 100 years of age. Germline V CDR1 and CDR2: ENHRY, SYGVKD. The CDR3 loop spans 13 amino acids. Trimming removed 7 bases from V and 1 base from J, with 11 bases in between.

Sequencing was carried out using PBMCs or T cells enriched from blood (not recorded which). This sequence joins TRBV10-3 and TRBJ2-7; D perhaps matches TRBD2 (7 bases). The clonotype comes from a woman under 40 who had recovered from COVID-19. The CDR3 is CAIMGGHSYEQYF. CDR3 DNA: TGTGCCATCATGGGGGGGCATTCCTACGAGCAGTACTTC.